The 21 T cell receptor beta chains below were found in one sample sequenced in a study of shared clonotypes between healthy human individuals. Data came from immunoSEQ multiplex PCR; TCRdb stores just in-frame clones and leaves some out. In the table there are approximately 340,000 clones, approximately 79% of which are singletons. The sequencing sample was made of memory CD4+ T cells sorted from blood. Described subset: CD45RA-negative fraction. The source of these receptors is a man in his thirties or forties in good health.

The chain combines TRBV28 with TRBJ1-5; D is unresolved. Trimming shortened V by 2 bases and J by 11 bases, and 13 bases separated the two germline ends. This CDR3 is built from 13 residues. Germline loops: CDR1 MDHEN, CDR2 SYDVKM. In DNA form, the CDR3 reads TGTGCCAGCAGTTTAGTTTTATCGAAGGCCCAGCATTTT. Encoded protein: CASSLVLSKAQHF.

Here the CDR3 reads CASSSDRGGRMDTQYF. For the CDR3, the DNA is TGTGCCAGCAGTTCCGACCGTGGCGGGAGGATGGATACGCAGTATTTT. This chain joins TRBV28 and TRBJ2-3; the match to TRBD2 covers 8 bases. Per germline, CDR1 MDHEN and CDR2 SYDVKM. The CDR3 sequence is 16 residues long. V dropped 4 bases and J dropped 6; count of bases not matched to a gene: 12. The full variable domain, rest sourced from reference TRBV28 and TRBJ2-3, is DVKVTQSSRYLVKRTGEKVFLECVQDMDHENMFWYRQDPGLGLRLIYFSYDVKMKEKGDIPEGYSVSREKKERFSLILESASTNQTSMYLCASSSDRGGRMDTQYFGPGTRLTVL.

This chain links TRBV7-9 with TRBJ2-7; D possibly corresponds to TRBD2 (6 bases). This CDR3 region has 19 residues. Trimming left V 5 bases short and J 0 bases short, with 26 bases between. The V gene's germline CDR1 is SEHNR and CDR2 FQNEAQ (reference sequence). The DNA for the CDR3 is TGTGCCAGCAGCCCCTCCGCGGGGAGCTTACCCCAAAGCTCCTACGAGCAGTACTTC. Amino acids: CASSPSAGSLPQSSYEQYF.

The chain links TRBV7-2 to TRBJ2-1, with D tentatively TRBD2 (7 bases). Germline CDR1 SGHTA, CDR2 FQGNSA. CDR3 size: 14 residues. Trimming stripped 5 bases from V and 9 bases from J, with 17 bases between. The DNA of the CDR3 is TGTGCCAGCAGCCCCACTCCGGGGGGCCGTGAGCAGTTCTTC. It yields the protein CASSPTPGGREQFF.

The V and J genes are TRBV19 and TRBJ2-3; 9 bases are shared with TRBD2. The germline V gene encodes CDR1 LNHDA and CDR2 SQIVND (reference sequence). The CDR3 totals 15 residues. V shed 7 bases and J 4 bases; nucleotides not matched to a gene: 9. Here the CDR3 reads CASTGGRAWADTQYF. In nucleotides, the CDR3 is TGTGCCAGTACCGGCGGGAGGGCCTGGGCAGATACGCAGTATTTT.

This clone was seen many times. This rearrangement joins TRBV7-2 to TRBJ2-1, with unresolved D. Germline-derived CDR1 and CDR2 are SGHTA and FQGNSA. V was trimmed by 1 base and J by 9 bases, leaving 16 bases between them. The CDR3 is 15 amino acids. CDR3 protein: CASSLVVSSYSEQFF. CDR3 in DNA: TGTGCCAGCAGCTTAGTAGTCTCCAGTTATAGTGAGCAGTTCTTC.

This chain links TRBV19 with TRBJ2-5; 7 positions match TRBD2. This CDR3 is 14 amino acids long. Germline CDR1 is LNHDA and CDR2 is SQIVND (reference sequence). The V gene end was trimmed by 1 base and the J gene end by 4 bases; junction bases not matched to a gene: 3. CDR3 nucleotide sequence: TGTGCCAGTAGTATAGCCCAGCGGGGAGAGACCCAGTACTTC. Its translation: CASSIAQRGETQYF.

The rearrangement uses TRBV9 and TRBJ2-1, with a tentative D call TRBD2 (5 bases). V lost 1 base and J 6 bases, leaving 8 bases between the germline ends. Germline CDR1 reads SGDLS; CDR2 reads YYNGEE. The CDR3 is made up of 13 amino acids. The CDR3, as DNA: TGTGCCAGCAGCGTACTTAGCGCCAATGAGCAGTTCTTC. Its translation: CASSVLSANEQFF.

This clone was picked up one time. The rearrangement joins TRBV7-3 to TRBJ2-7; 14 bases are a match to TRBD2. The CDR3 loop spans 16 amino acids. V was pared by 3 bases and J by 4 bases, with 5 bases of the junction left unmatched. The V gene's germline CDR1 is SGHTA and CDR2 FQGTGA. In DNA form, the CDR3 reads TGTGCCAGCAGCTTCGGGGGACTAGCGGGAGTGTACGAGCAGTACTTC. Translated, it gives CASSFGGLAGVYEQYF.

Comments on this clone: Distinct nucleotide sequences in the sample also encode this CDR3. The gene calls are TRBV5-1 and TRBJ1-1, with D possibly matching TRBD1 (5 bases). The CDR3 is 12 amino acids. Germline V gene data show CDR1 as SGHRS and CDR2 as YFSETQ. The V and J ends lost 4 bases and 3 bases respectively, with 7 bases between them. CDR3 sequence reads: CASSTGYTEAFF. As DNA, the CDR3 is TGCGCCAGCAGCACAGGCTACACTGAAGCTTTCTTT.

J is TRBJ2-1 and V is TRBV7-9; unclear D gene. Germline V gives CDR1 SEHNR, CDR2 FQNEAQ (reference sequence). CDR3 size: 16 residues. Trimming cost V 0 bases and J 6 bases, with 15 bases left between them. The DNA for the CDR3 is TGTGCCAGCAGCTTAGCCGGGCCCCTACTCCCCAATGAGCAGTTCTTC. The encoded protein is CASSLAGPLLPNEQFF.

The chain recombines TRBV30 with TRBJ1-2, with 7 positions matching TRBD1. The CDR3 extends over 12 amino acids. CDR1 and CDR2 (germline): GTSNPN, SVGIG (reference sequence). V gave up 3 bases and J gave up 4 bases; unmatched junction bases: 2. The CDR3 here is CAWRTGAYGYTF. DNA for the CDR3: TGTGCCTGGAGAACAGGGGCCTATGGCTACACCTTC.

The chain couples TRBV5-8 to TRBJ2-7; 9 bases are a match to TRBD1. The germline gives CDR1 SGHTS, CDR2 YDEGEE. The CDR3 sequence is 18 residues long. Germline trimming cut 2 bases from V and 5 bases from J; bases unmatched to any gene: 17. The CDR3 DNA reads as TGTGCCAGCAGCTTTGCGACTTTTCGGGGGACAGGGTGGCACGAGCAGTACTTC. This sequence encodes CASSFATFRGTGWHEQYF.

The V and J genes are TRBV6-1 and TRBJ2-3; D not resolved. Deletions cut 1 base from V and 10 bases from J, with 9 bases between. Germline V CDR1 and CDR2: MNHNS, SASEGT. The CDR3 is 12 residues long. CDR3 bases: TGTGCCAGCAGTGAAGGGGTGGATGCGCAGTATTTT. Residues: CASSEGVDAQYF.

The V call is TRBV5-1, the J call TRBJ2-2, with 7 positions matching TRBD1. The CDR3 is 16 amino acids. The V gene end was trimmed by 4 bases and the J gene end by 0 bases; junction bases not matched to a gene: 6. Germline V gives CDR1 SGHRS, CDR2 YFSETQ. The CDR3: CASSPSTGPNTGELFF. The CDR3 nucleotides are TGCGCCAGCAGCCCTTCGACAGGGCCGAACACCGGGGAGCTGTTTTTT.

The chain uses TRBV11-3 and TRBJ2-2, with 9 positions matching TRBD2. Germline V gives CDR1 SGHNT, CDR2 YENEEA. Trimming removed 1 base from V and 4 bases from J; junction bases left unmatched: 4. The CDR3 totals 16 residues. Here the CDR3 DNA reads TGTGCCAGCAGCTTAGTTCTAGCGGGACTCACCGGGGAGCTGTTTTTT. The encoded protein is CASSLVLAGLTGELFF.

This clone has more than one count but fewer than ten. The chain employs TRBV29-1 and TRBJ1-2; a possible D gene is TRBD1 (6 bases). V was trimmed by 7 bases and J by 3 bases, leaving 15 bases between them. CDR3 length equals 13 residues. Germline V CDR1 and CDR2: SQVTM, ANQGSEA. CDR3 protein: CSAAQGRDYGYTF. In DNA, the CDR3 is TGCAGCGCTGCACAGGGCCGGGACTATGGCTACACCTTC.

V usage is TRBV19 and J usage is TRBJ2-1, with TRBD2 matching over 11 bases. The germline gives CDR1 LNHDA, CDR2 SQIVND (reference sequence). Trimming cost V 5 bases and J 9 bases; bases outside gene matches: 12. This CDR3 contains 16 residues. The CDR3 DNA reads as TGTGCCAGTAGTGTAACACTAGCGGGAGTTGAGGGTGAGCAGTTCTTC. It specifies CASSVTLAGVEGEQFF.

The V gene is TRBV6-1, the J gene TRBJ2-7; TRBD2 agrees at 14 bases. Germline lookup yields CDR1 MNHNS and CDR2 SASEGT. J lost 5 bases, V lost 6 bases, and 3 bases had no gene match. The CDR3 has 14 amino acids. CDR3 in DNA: TGTGCCAGCAGACAGGGACTAGCGGGAGACGAGCAGTACTTC. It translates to CASRQGLAGDEQYF.

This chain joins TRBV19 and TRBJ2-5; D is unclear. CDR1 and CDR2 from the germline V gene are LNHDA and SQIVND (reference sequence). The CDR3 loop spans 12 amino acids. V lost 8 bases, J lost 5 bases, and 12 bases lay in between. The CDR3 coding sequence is TGTGCCAGTGGAGAGGTAGGGGAGACCCAGTACTTC. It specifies CASGEVGETQYF.

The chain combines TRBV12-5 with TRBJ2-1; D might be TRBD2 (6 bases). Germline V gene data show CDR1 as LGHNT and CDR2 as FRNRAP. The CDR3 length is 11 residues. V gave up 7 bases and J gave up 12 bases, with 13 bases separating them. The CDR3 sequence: CASATGGSQFF. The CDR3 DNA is TGTGCTAGTGCCACCGGAGGGTCGCAGTTCTTC.